This T cell receptor (beta chain) was found in a study of cytomegalovirus exposure and HLA in healthy donors. Regarding the study as a whole: Analysis performed later showed TCR beta chains linked to HLA being more clonally expanded than equally common others. The likely origin of a cluster of highly shared sequence variants was a sequencing artifact. TCR beta sequences numbering under 20,000 were associated with HLA alleles at 0.05 false discovery rate in a later analysis.

The length of the CDR3 is 11 residues. Trimming pared 7 bases from V and 7 bases from J, leaving 10 bases between. CDR1 and CDR2 (germline): SQVTM, ANQGSEA. Primers for the PCR totalled 60 Vbeta and 13 Jbeta. Method: immunoSEQ multiplex PCR; TCRdb's copy keeps in-frame clones and lacks some. The sample includes 150,000 or so clones, around three quarters of them seen just once. This clone has just one count. No antigen is known for it. The sequencing sample was made of PBMCs. This clonotype originated in a woman in her forties in good health and CMV-seropositive. The gene calls are TRBV29-1 and TRBJ1-4; no definite D call. The CDR3 nucleotides are TGCAGCGCCGCCAGCGGTGAAAAACTGTTTTTT. This gives the protein CSAASGEKLFF.